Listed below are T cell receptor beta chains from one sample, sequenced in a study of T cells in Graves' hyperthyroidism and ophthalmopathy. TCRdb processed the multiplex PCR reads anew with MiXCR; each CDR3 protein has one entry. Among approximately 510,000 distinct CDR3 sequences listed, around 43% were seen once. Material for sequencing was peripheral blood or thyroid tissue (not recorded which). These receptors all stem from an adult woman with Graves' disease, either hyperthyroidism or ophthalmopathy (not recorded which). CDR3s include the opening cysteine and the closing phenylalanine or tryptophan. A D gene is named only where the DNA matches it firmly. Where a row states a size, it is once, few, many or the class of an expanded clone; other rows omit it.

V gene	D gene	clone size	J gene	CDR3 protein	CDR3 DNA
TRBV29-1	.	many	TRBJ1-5	CSVATDINQPQHF	TGCAGCGTTGCGACAGACATTAATCAGCCCCAGCATTTT
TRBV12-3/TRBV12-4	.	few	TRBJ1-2	CASSLATTGYTF	TGTGCCAGCAGTTTAGCTACTACTGGCTACACCTTC
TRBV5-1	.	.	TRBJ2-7	CASSLDQSGDSKYF	TGCGCCAGCAGCTTGGACCAGTCTGGAGACAGCAAGTACTTC
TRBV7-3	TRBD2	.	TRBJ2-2	CASSFPTSGGPLNTGELFF	TGTGCCAGCAGCTTTCCGACTAGCGGGGGTCCCCTCAACACCGGGGAGCTGTTTTTT
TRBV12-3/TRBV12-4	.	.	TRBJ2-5	CASIRAAGSQETQYF	TGTGCCAGCATCAGGGCGGCGGGAAGCCAAGAGACCCAGTACTTC
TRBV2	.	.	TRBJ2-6	CASRGRANVLTF	TGTGCCAGCAGAGGCAGGGCCAACGTCCTGACTTTC
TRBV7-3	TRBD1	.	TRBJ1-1	CASSTPTGSEAFF	TGTGCCAGCAGCACACCGACAGGGTCTGAAGCTTTCTTT
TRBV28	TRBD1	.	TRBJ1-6	CASSDPGTGNSPLHF	TGTGCCAGCAGTGACCCGGGGACAGGGAATTCACCCCTCCACTTT
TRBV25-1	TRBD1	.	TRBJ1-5	CASYRGRFNQPQHF	TGTGCTAGCTACAGGGGGCGATTCAATCAGCCCCAGCATTTT
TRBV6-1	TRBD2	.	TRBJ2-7	CASSPTSPGDSEQYF	TGTGCCAGCAGCCCGACTAGCCCGGGAGACAGCGAGCAGTACTTC
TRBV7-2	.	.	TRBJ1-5	CASSSPFQPQHF	TGTGCCAGCAGCTCTCCGTTTCAGCCCCAGCATTTT
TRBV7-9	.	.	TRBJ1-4	CASSFQGRTNEKLFF	TGTGCCAGCAGCTTCCAGGGAAGGACTAATGAAAAACTGTTTTTT
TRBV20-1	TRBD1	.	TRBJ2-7	CSARSGTGMYEQYF	TGCAGTGCTAGATCCGGGACAGGGATGTACGAGCAGTACTTC
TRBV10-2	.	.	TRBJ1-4	CASRPTGFNEKLFF	TGCGCCAGCAGACCCACAGGATTTAATGAAAAACTGTTTTTT
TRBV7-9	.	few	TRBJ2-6	CASSLVVSGAGANVPTF	TGTGCCAGCAGCTTAGTCGTCTCGGGCGCTGGGGCCAACGTCCCGACTTTC
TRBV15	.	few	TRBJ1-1	CATSRLGDREAFF	TGTGCCACCAGCAGATTGGGGGACCGGGAAGCTTTCTTT
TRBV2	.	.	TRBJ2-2	CASSDDGPTNTGELFF	TGTGCCAGCAGTGATGACGGACCCACGAACACCGGGGAGCTGTTTTTT
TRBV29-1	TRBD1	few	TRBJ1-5	CSVRDRASNQPQHF	TGCAGCGTCCGGGACAGGGCGAGCAATCAGCCCCAGCATTTT
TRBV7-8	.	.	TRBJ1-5	CASSFRLDQETQHF	TGTGCCAGCAGCTTCCGACTAGACCAAGAGACCCAGCATTTT
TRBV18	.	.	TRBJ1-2	CASSPLVFSPRNYGYTF	TGTGCCAGCTCACCATTGGTCTTCTCCCCGCGAAACTATGGCTACACCTTC
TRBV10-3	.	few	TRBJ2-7	CAISEPPGSGRKYEQYF	TGTGCCATCAGTGAGCCCCCCGGGTCGGGGAGAAAGTACGAGCAGTACTTC
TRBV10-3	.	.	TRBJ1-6	CAISKNRETHSSYNSPLHF	TGTGCCATCAGTAAGAACAGGGAGACCCATAGCTCCTATAATTCACCCCTCCACTTT
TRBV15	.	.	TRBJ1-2	CATSSRDLRWGYTF	TGTGCCACCAGCAGCCGGGACCTAAGATGGGGCTACACCTTC
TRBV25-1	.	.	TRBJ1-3	CASSDYSAGASSGNTIYF	TGTGCCAGCAGTGACTATTCCGCGGGGGCTAGCTCTGGAAACACCATATATTTT
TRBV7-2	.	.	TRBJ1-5	CASSPGVKGPLNQPQHF	TGTGCCAGCAGCCCAGGGGTTAAGGGCCCTTTGAATCAGCCCCAGCATTTT
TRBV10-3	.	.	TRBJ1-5	CAITQYSGGTNQPQHF	TGTGCCATCACCCAGTACAGTGGGGGCACTAATCAGCCCCAGCATTTT
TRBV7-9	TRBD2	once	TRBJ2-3	CASTLSGESTDTQYF	TGTGCCAGCACCCTTAGCGGGGAAAGCACAGATACGCAGTATTTT
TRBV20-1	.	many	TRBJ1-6	CSARELGEGDNSPLHF	TGCAGTGCTAGAGAGTTAGGGGAAGGGGATAATTCACCCCTCCACTTT
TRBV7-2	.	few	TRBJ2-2	CASSLALIGSTGELFF	TGTGCCAGCAGCTTAGCCTTAATTGGCTCGACCGGGGAGCTGTTTTTT
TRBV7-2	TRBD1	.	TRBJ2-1	CASSRQGPYTEQFF	TGTGCCAGCAGCCGACAGGGTCCCTACACTGAGCAGTTCTTC
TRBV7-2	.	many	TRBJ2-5	CASSLVQAEAQYF	TGTGCCAGCAGCTTAGTACAAGCGGAGGCCCAGTACTTC